This is a list of T cell receptor beta chains from one sample in a study of OX40 agonist ivuxolimab in advanced cancers. TCRdb's copy holds only in-frame clones and misses some; the assay was immunoSEQ multiplex PCR. The sample has over 90,000 clones; less than 90% are singletons. The sequences come from CD4+ or CD8+ T cells sorted from blood, collected in a trial of the OX40 agonist ivuxolimab. Source of these receptors: an adult with an advanced solid tumor such as melanoma, head and neck, liver or kidney cancer. Each CDR3 is given with its conserved first and last residue. The D gene is left open where the match is weak. Clone size is shown for a subset of rows, as once, few, many or a class of expanded clone.

V: TRBV6-5; J: TRBJ2-5; size: -; D: -; DNA: TGTGCCAGCAGCCTTCAAACAGGGAGAGAGACCCAGTACTTC; CDR3: CASSLQTGRETQYF
V: TRBV6-5; J: TRBJ2-2; size: -; D: -; DNA: TGTGCCAGCAGTTACTCATATACAGGGTCCGGGGAGCTGTTTTTT; CDR3: CASSYSYTGSGELFF
V: TRBV6-1; J: TRBJ2-3; size: -; D: TRBD2; DNA: TGTGCCAGCAGTGAAGAGACTAGCGGGGGCTCAGATACGCAGTATTTT; CDR3: CASSEETSGGSDTQYF
V: TRBV7-9; J: TRBJ1-1; size: -; D: -; DNA: TGTGCCAGCAGAACCGCCTCAGGGACCAACACTGAAGCTTTCTTT; CDR3: CASRTASGTNTEAFF
V: TRBV7-9; J: TRBJ2-7; size: -; D: TRBD2; DNA: TGTGCCAGCAGCCCCCTAGGGACTAGCAGCTACGAGCAGTACTTC; CDR3: CASSPLGTSSYEQYF
V: TRBV7-9; J: TRBJ1-6; size: -; D: -; DNA: TGTGCCAGCAGCTTTGGGACGGGACGGGGTTCACCCCTCCACTTT; CDR3: CASSFGTGRGSPLHF
V: TRBV5-8; J: TRBJ2-5; size: -; D: TRBD2; DNA: TGTGCCAGCAGCCCCACTAGCGGGGGGACGAAAGAGACCCAGTACTTC; CDR3: CASSPTSGGTKETQYF
V: TRBV10-1; J: TRBJ1-4; size: -; D: -; DNA: TGCGCCAGCAGTGAAGACAGTCTTAATGAAAAACTGTTTTTT; CDR3: CASSEDSLNEKLFF
V: TRBV19; J: TRBJ1-5; size: -; D: -; DNA: TGTGCCAGTACCTTAGACAGCAACTATCAGCCCCAGCATTTT; CDR3: CASTLDSNYQPQHF
V: TRBV6-5; J: TRBJ1-2; size: -; D: -; DNA: TGTGCCAGCAGTTCGACAGGCCTCTATGGCTACACCTTC; CDR3: CASSSTGLYGYTF
V: TRBV5-1; J: TRBJ2-2; size: -; D: -; DNA: TGCGCCAGCAGCTTGGTGGGTTCGGCGAACACCGGGGAGCTGTTTTTT; CDR3: CASSLVGSANTGELFF
V: TRBV9; J: TRBJ2-3; size: medium-sized; D: TRBD2; DNA: TGTGCCAGCAGCGTAGCCTCCCTTACTAGCGGCGGCACAGATACGCAGTATTTT; CDR3: CASSVASLTSGGTDTQYF
V: TRBV6-6; J: TRBJ1-5; size: -; D: -; DNA: TGTGCCAGCAGTTCAGCCGGGGCGGCTCAGCCCCAGCATTTT; CDR3: CASSSAGAAQPQHF
V: TRBV5-1; J: TRBJ2-2; size: -; D: -; DNA: TGCGCCAGCAGTTCCCAGGGGACCGGGGAGCTGTTTTTT; CDR3: CASSSQGTGELFF
V: TRBV11-3; J: TRBJ1-2; size: once; D: -; DNA: TGTGCCAGCAGCGCACGGGACCGAGCTGACTATGGCTACACCTTC; CDR3: CASSARDRADYGYTF
V: TRBV7-9; J: TRBJ2-3; size: -; D: -; DNA: TGTGCCAGCAGCTTCAGGAAGACAGATACGCAGTATTTT; CDR3: CASSFRKTDTQYF
V: TRBV19; J: TRBJ1-1; size: -; D: TRBD1; DNA: TGTGCCAGTAGTCCAGGGGGCTCGTACACTGAAGCTTTCTTT; CDR3: CASSPGGSYTEAFF
V: TRBV15; J: TRBJ2-7; size: -; D: -; DNA: TGTGCCACCAGCAGAGATAAGGCACGCTACGAGCAGTACTTC; CDR3: CATSRDKARYEQYF
V: TRBV7-3; J: TRBJ2-1; size: -; D: -; DNA: TGTGCCAGCATGCAGGACCCTAGTGCATCCAATGAGCAGTTCTTC; CDR3: CASMQDPSASNEQFF
V: TRBV6-5; J: TRBJ2-1; size: -; D: -; DNA: TGTGCCAGCAGTTACTACCTTGAGCAGTTCTTC; CDR3: CASSYYLEQFF
V: TRBV11-2; J: TRBJ2-7; size: -; D: -; DNA: TGTGCCAGCAGCTCCGAAATCGCCTACGAGCAGTACTTC; CDR3: CASSSEIAYEQYF
V: TRBV11-3; J: TRBJ2-3; size: -; D: -; DNA: TGTGCCAGCAGCTTGGCTAGCACAGATACGCAGTATTTT; CDR3: CASSLASTDTQYF